This TCR beta chain was sequenced during a study of cytomegalovirus exposure and HLA in healthy donors (TCRdb year 2017). About the full investigation: An earlier analysis of roughly 630 of the donors reported 250 to 350 Gb of sequence data and approximately 110 million unique TCR beta sequences from about 180 million T cells. Both class I and class II loci were covered by HLA typing, at four-digit resolution. A later genetic analysis took genome-wide SNP genotypes for about three fifths of the 666 donors and used that subset as a discovery cohort. On average, around 200,000 unique TCR beta nucleotide sequences were sequenced per donor among a few hundred genotyped donors of the cohort, with approximately 18% of those sequences being non-productive. The study aimed to test whether cataloging public T cell receptors could reveal signatures of past pathogen exposure. Donor age, sex, ethnicity and CMV serostatus were collected together with the repertoire data. Using immunosequencing, the study profiled T cell repertoires from fewer than 850 subjects and related those repertoires to cytomegalovirus serostatus. A later analysis re-examined previously published TCR beta repertoires from about 700 donors and added high-resolution HLA genotyping to investigate patterns of TCR occurrence. A few DR-DQ haplotypes were treated as single units for association and clustering because of strong linkage in the cohort. To predict cytomegalovirus infection status, the study combined high-throughput TCR immunosequencing, statistical association of individual TCRs with disease status, and machine learning. The genetic ancestry cluster associated with self-reported Caucasian donors included 70% to 85% of the approximately 430 genotyped donors. The later analysis used no new phenotypic data to find candidate immune exposures, relying instead on TCR beta sequences and their occurrence across donors. The number of donors typed differed by locus, with 629-630 for A, B, C, DRB1 and DQB1, roughly 520 for DQA1, 600 to 610 for DPA1, and approximately 470 for DPB1. Besides the first cohort of roughly 660 subjects, a separate validation cohort made up of roughly 120 different subjects was used. An early release that covered about 600 HLA-typed donors contained approximately 300 gigabases of sequencing data and tens of millions of unique TCR sequences. To decide whether each TCR beta V gene segment behaved as functional or pseudogenic, an earlier analysis of some 600 of the donors relied on high-throughput TCR beta sequencing. All discovery cohort repertoires had been generated using a single sequencing platform. Broader findings and caveats from the paper: The classifier was reported to diagnose cytomegalovirus status with high specificity and sensitivity in both the original cohort and the validation cohort. When HLA alleles, especially DR and DQ, strongly co-occurred, attributing TCR associations to individual alleles was difficult. A later analysis found that most CMV-associated TCR beta chains appeared HLA-restricted, with HLA associations seemingly driven largely by CMV exposure. A cluster of highly shared sequence variants was judged likely to be a technical artifact of the sequencing pipeline. While some public TCRs were present in many individuals, most TCR sequences turned up only very rarely across donors. The presence/absence analyses assumed that sequencing depth was roughly uniform across donors, and that assumption may not be true. Because the 87-base-pair reads could not distinguish some IMGT-functional V segments, including TRBV6-2 and TRBV6-3, those segments were excluded. In vitro tests confirmed that a few of the cytomegalovirus-associated TCR beta chains recognize cytomegalovirus antigens. An association between a missense DCLRE1C variant and V-gene and J-gene trimming of TCR beta chains was found in a later genetic analysis and replicated in an independent cohort. Because counts were too low, seventeen rarely observed V segments, including chromosome 9 orphons, were left out of the earlier analysis of a few hundred of the donors. Several of the top co-occurrence clusters appeared to be linked to parvovirus B19, influenza, CMV and Epstein-Barr virus, according to a later analysis. The authors suggested that the approach could potentially be generalized to other disease states and immunological phenotypes. A total of some 180 TCR beta chains were listed by the study as associated with cytomegalovirus. A further reported finding was that TCR beta sequences accurately predicted the HLA-A and HLA-B alleles for most subjects in the first cohort. Compared with equally common non-associated chains, HLA-associated TCR beta chains in a later analysis were more clonally expanded and had lower generation probabilities. Only TCR beta chains were sequenced in this cohort, and the absence of alpha or paired-chain data limited detectable features. Because some donors lacked HLA typing at each locus, the association tests relied only on the typed subset. A later genetic analysis reported fewer N-insertions in productive TCRs among donors in an Asian-associated ancestry cluster than the roughly 640-donor mean. CMV serostatus was the only immune exposure information available for the cohort. Linkage disequilibrium might explain the correlated functional status among segregating V segments, but an unknown experimental factor could not be ruled out. A later analysis found that TCR association rates varied across HLA loci, with DRB1 alleles showing the most associated TCRs and HLA-C alleles the fewest. Broadly in line with IMGT annotations, most TCR beta V segments showed up in productive rearrangements about 90% or about 30% of the time in an earlier analysis of about 500 of the donors. At a false discovery rate of 0.05, a later analysis linked fewer than 20,000 TCR beta sequences to specific HLA alleles.

Via the germline V gene, CDR1 is SGHRS and CDR2 YFSETQ. Trimming costs V 4 bases and J 3 bases, and their ends lie 11 bases apart. Inclusive of the bounding cysteine and phenylalanine, the CDR3 is 13 residues long. CDR3 DNA is the only sequence kept; it has 39 bases, read in frame from the first base. Receptor libraries were prepared by the immunoSEQ multiplex PCR assay. For the multiplex PCR, a mixture combining 60 forward primers for TCR Vbeta segments and 13 reverse primers for TCR Jbeta segments was used. Amplification of the CDR3 region of rearranged TCR beta genes was performed with a multiplex PCR assay on genomic DNA. The amplified TCR beta libraries were sequenced on the Illumina HiSeq System as 87-base-pair reads. The authors' analysis ran thus. Across the 700 or so repertoires, a later analysis counted 75 million to 90 million unique TCR beta chains, some 11 million of which were shared by at least two donors. Raw reads were error-corrected and collapsed into unique sequences with a nearest-neighbor algorithm that merged closely related sequences to remove PCR and sequencing errors. Alignment of CDR3 sequences to IMGT reference sequences was used to assign V, D and J gene segments. For a sequence to be retained, at least a six-nucleotide match to both a V gene segment and a J gene segment was required. A rearrangement was called productive if the CDR3 had no stop codons and remained in frame with V and J, and every other rearrangement was called non-productive. CDR3 was defined according to IMGT convention as the region running from the second conserved V-encoded cysteine to the conserved J-encoded phenylalanine. The earlier analysis of about 610 of the donors excluded sequences that lacked an unambiguous match to a single V gene segment. In an earlier analysis of 587 of the donors, V segments were called functional above 56.7% productive rearrangements and were called segregating when the between-donor standard deviation exceeded 5%. A statistical classification framework was built to diagnose cytomegalovirus status from the catalog of TCR beta chain sequences. In a later analysis, TCR nucleotide sequences were compared against IMGT/GENE-DB human TR gene sequences so that V and J genes could be assigned. In a later analysis, CDR3 sequences and most-parsimonious VDJ recombination scenarios were assigned using the TCRdist pipeline. A later analysis defined each TCR beta chain by its CDR3 amino acid sequence plus V-gene family, and excluded reads lacking a unique V-gene family. To address suspected cross-contamination and a sequencing artifact, a later analysis removed approximately 590 highly shared, low-generation-probability nucleotide sequences. In a later analysis, a clonal expansion index for each public chain was calculated from normalized within-repertoire ranks of inferred template counts. A later analysis computed generation probabilities with a VDJ recombination model fitted to out-of-frame rearrangements, and checked the results against IGoR. Hypergeometric tests were used in a later analysis to score TCR-TCR, TCR-HLA and TCR-CMV co-occurrence, with a repertoire-size bias correction applied to the TCR pairs. False discovery rates were estimated in a later analysis by permuting HLA or CMV assignments 20 times. In a later analysis, co-occurring TCRs were grouped with DBSCAN, and TCRdist sequence similarity was added when clustering was performed within HLA-allele-positive subsets. Repertoires with fewer than 30,000 or more than 120,000 public chains were left out of co-occurrence clustering, as were about 5 repertoires with anomalous nucleotide sharing. TCRdb provides this immuneACCESS table in a form limited to in-frame rearrangements. Some clones are lacking; in checked studies, under half of them reflect an unresolved V gene, and why the rest are absent is not known. V and J calls and clone size come straight from that table; D and trimming were deduced from the DNA. The sample table contains 90,000 to 140,000 clones; only one count was recorded for about 13% of them. The leading ten clones occupy 16% of the sample.

For this clone: Its antigen is not yet known. Base qualities are not provided; no much larger clone lies one nucleotide away.

The cohort comprised fewer than 700 healthy bone marrow donors. At the time of sampling, every cohort member was nominally healthy, though immune exposures that went unrecorded were likely present. The donor was CMV seropositive and belonged to the group of 250 to 300 seropositive cohort members. Every donor gave a peripheral blood sample, and the peripheral blood mononuclear cells from that sample were used for TCR beta sequencing. The Qiagen DNeasy Blood Extraction Kit was used to extract genomic DNA from the blood cell samples. The sample was PBMCs. The chain is made from TRBV5-1 and TRBJ2-7, and perhaps TRBD2 as D gene, on 5 matching bases. The source is a man aged 40-49 years in good health and CMV-seropositive. The nucleotide sequence reads as follows: TGCGCCAGCAGCGGATCCGGGGTCTACGAGCAGTACTTC. Its translation reads: CASSGSGVYEQYF. Reference TRBV5-1 and TRBJ2-7 proteins supply the regions before and after the CDR3; the full variable domain is: KAGVTQTPRYLIKTRGQQVTLSCSPISGHRSVSWYQQTPGQGLQFLFEYFSETQRNKGNFPGRFSGRQFSNSRSEMNVSTLELGDSALYLCASSGSGVYEQYFGPGTRLTVT.